The entry below gives a single T cell receptor beta chain sequence along with its context. The CDR3 extends over 13 amino acids. Germline assignment: CDR1 LNHDA and CDR2 SQIVND (reference sequence). V dropped 7 bases and J dropped 3 bases, with 10 bases sitting between them. Some clones are missing from TCRdb's copy, which holds only in-frame ones; the method was immunoSEQ multiplex PCR. Of about 36,000 clones listed, around 81% are singletons. These data come from a study of Siglec-9 on CD8 T cells in melanoma. This clonotype was obtained from a human donor in good health. The chain links TRBV19 to TRBJ2-1; no reliable D call. The specimen was Siglec-9- CD8+ T cells sorted from blood. The CDR3 sequence: CASTDIVYNEQFF. The CDR3 DNA sequence: TGTGCCAGTACTGATATCGTCTACAATGAGCAGTTCTTC.